A selection of T cell receptor beta chains follows, all from one sample in a study of regulatory T cells in long-lasting Graves disease. TCRdb redid the calling of the multiplex PCR reads with MiXCR, one entry per CDR3 protein. The sample comprises roughly 400,000 distinct CDR3 sequences, roughly a fifth of which are singletons, and 14% rests with the top ten. The starting material was peripheral blood mononuclear cells (PBMCs), obtained when the disease was refractory, from a patient treated with antithyroid drugs. These receptors were obtained from a female donor with Graves disease. The CDR3 runs from the conserved cysteine through the conserved F or W. The D gene is left open where the match is weak. Where a row states a size, it is once, few, many or the class of an expanded clone; other rows omit it.

J	V	D	size	CDR3	DNA
TRBJ1-1	TRBV19	TRBD1	few	CASRGDRTEAFF	TGTGCCAGTAGAGGGGACAGAACTGAAGCTTTCTTT
TRBJ1-6	TRBV9	.	few	CASSSLTGPLHF	TGTGCCAGCAGCTCCCTTACGGGCCCCCTCCACTTT
TRBJ2-2	TRBV12-3/TRBV12-4	.	many	CASSLRGWYTGELFF	TGTGCCAGCAGTTTACGGGGGTGGTACACCGGGGAGCTGTTTTTT
TRBJ1-2	TRBV3-1	.	.	CASSHARVANYGYTF	TGTGCCAGCTCCCATGCCCGGGTAGCTAACTATGGCTACACCTTC
TRBJ1-5	TRBV7-9	.	.	CASSTIQPQHF	TGTGCCAGCAGCACTATACAGCCCCAGCATTTT
TRBJ2-5	TRBV5-5	.	.	CASSLEGGGAETQYF	TGTGCCAGCAGCTTAGAGGGCGGTGGGGCAGAGACCCAGTACTTC
TRBJ1-1	TRBV27	.	many	CASSFPGNTEAFF	TGTGCCAGCAGTTTTCCGGGGAACACTGAAGCTTTCTTT
TRBJ2-7	TRBV19	TRBD2	.	CASSRTSGSGAYEQYF	TGTGCCAGTAGTAGGACTAGCGGGAGCGGGGCCTACGAGCAGTACTTC
TRBJ1-2	TRBV29-1	.	many	CSVNAGNYGYTF	TGCAGCGTTAATGCAGGGAACTATGGCTACACCTTC
TRBJ2-2	TRBV12-3/TRBV12-4	TRBD1	many	CASSLGDRETGELFF	TGTGCCAGCAGTTTAGGGGACAGGGAAACCGGGGAGCTGTTTTTT
TRBJ1-1	TRBV18	.	few	CASSPREGLRTEAFF	TGTGCCAGCTCACCACGGGAGGGTCTGAGGACTGAAGCTTTCTTT
TRBJ1-5	TRBV30	.	few	CAWSEGRGRQPQHF	TGTGCCTGGAGTGAAGGAAGGGGCCGTCAGCCCCAGCATTTT
TRBJ2-3	TRBV28	.	.	CASSWDVGDTQYF	TGTGCCAGCAGTTGGGATGTAGGAGATACGCAGTATTTT
TRBJ1-3	TRBV30	.	few	CAWSVLRTGNTIYF	TGTGCCTGGAGTGTTTTACGTACTGGAAACACCATATATTTT
TRBJ1-4	TRBV5-1	.	.	CASSLGTARGEKLFF	TGCGCCAGCAGCTTGGGCACAGCGAGGGGTGAAAAACTGTTTTTT
TRBJ2-7	TRBV6-1	TRBD1	.	CASSTRQGYEQYF	TGTGCCAGCAGTACCCGACAGGGCTACGAGCAGTACTTC
TRBJ2-1	TRBV7-9	.	few	CASSHRRSSSYNEQFF	TGTGCCAGCAGCCACCGTCGTTCAAGCTCCTACAATGAGCAGTTCTTC
TRBJ2-4	TRBV28	TRBD2	many	CASSLGLAGVAKNIQYF	TGTGCCAGCAGTCTTGGGTTAGCGGGTGTAGCCAAAAACATTCAGTACTTC
TRBJ2-7	TRBV12-3/TRBV12-4	.	many	CASTGMESYEQYF	TGTGCCAGCACCGGGATGGAATCGTACGAGCAGTACTTC
TRBJ1-4	TRBV24-1	.	many	CATSESTRRGEKLFF	TGTGCCACCAGTGAATCCACCCGACGTGGGGAAAAACTGTTTTTT
TRBJ1-5	TRBV27	.	few	CASTPRGGGNQPQHF	TGTGCCAGCACCCCAAGGGGAGGAGGCAATCAGCCCCAGCATTTT
TRBJ1-3	TRBV11-2	.	few	CASSPMAGSGNTIYF	TGTGCCAGCAGCCCAATGGCGGGGTCTGGAAACACCATATATTTT
TRBJ2-7	TRBV5-8	TRBD1	few	CASSTGQGDLSYEQYF	TGTGCCAGCAGCACCGGACAGGGGGACCTCTCCTACGAGCAGTACTTC
TRBJ2-3	TRBV7-3	.	few	CASSLGQTSTDTQYF	TGTGCCAGCAGCTTAGGGCAGACGAGCACAGATACGCAGTATTTT
TRBJ2-7	TRBV28	TRBD2	.	CASLGGLAGGPLFHEQYF	TGTGCCAGCCTAGGGGGACTAGCGGGAGGGCCGCTCTTCCACGAGCAGTACTTC
TRBJ2-7	TRBV19	.	.	CASSMIRDNHYEQYF	TGTGCCAGTAGTATGATCCGGGACAACCACTACGAGCAGTACTTC
TRBJ2-7	TRBV11-2	.	few	CASSQSLGRRRYEQYF	TGTGCCAGCAGCCAAAGTTTGGGCCGTAGACGCTACGAGCAGTACTTC
TRBJ1-1	TRBV24-1	TRBD1	many	CATSDTGERAFF	TGTGCCACCAGTGACACAGGGGAGAGAGCTTTCTTT
TRBJ1-6	TRBV27	TRBD1	many	CASSVTGAGSPLHF	TGTGCCAGCAGTGTGACAGGGGCAGGTTCACCCCTCCACTTT
TRBJ2-3	TRBV20-1	TRBD2	once	CSANHPAAGGRTDTQYF	TGCAGTGCTAACCACCCGGCCGCGGGAGGGCGAACAGATACGCAGTATTTT
TRBJ2-6	TRBV7-9	TRBD1	.	CASSPRQGPGANVLTF	TGTGCCAGCAGCCCGAGACAGGGACCCGGGGCCAACGTCCTGACTTTC
TRBJ2-7	TRBV3-1	TRBD2	.	CASSQGLAGGGVYEQSF	TGTGCCAGCAGCCAAGGACTAGCGGGAGGTGGAGTCTACGAGCAGTCCTTC
TRBJ1-1	TRBV19	.	.	CASMRGRGTEAFF	TGTGCCAGTATGCGTGGGAGGGGCACTGAAGCTTTCTTT
TRBJ1-5	TRBV2	.	many	CASSGGLWQPQHF	TGTGCCAGCAGTGGGGGGCTGTGGCAGCCCCAGCATTTT
TRBJ2-7	TRBV14	.	.	CASSQVRGQGYEQYF	TGTGCCAGCAGCCAAGTCAGAGGGCAGGGCTACGAGCAGTACTTC
TRBJ2-2	TRBV12-3/TRBV12-4	.	many	CASSPTPLGYTGELFF	TGTGCCAGCAGTCCCACCCCACTAGGGTACACCGGGGAGCTGTTTTTT
TRBJ2-3	TRBV15	.	.	CATSRYDGVGSTDTQYF	TGTGCCACCAGCAGATACGACGGGGTAGGGAGCACAGATACGCAGTATTTT
TRBJ2-2	TRBV3-1	.	.	CASSQDYANEGKLFF	TGTGCCAGCAGCCAAGATTACGCTAATGAAGGAAAGCTGTTTTTT
TRBJ2-3	TRBV6-1	.	many	CASSESGRGGSPYF	TGTGCCAGCAGTGAAAGCGGGCGCGGAGGGTCCCCGTATTTT
TRBJ2-7	TRBV7-3	.	.	CALLEPAYEQYF	TGTGCGCTCCTAGAGCCGGCCTACGAGCAGTACTTC
TRBJ1-1	TRBV11-2	.	many	CASSLEGMNTEAFF	TGTGCCAGCAGCTTAGAGGGTATGAACACTGAAGCTTTCTTT
TRBJ2-5	TRBV20-1	.	many	CSAIPPETQYF	TGCAGTGCTATTCCTCCTGAGACCCAGTACTTC
TRBJ1-6	TRBV12-3/TRBV12-4	.	many	CASSLGRTPLHF	TGTGCCAGCAGTTTAGGGAGGACACCCCTCCACTTT
TRBJ2-3	TRBV5-1	.	few	CASSNRQDLPYTDTQYF	TGCGCCAGCAGCAATAGACAGGACCTGCCGTACACAGATACGCAGTATTTT
TRBJ2-7	TRBV20-1	.	few	CSARDSPHLGEQYF	TGCAGTGCTAGAGATTCCCCCCATCTTGGCGAGCAGTACTTC
TRBJ1-5	TRBV2	.	many	CASSRDRDDQPQHF	TGTGCCAGCAGTAGGGACCGCGACGATCAGCCCCAGCATTTT
TRBJ2-1	TRBV7-2	TRBD2	.	CASSRLAGGFYNEQFF	TGTGCCAGCAGCCGACTAGCGGGAGGGTTCTACAATGAGCAGTTCTTC
TRBJ1-1	TRBV20-1	.	.	CSAPQGSNTEAFF	TGCAGTGCTCCCCAGGGTTCGAACACTGAAGCTTTCTTT